This entry concerns a single T cell receptor beta chain. Through Arm-PCR of CDR3 regions and iRepertoire HTBI primers, TCR beta libraries were built. TCRdb ran MiXCR on the multiplex PCR reads and lists one entry per CDR3 protein. The table records a few hundred thousand distinct CDR3 sequences, 23% of them present only once. The entry originates in a study of regulatory T cells in long-lasting Graves disease. Germline CDR1 SGHRS, CDR2 YFSETQ. This CDR3 comprises 16 residues. Trimming cost V 3 bases and J 3 bases; bases outside gene matches: 7. Time point: persistent/refractory GD, antithyroid drugs over 5 years with positive TRAb. PBMC-extracted RNA yielded the TCR library.

This receptor was obtained from a female donor with Graves disease. The V gene is TRBV5-1, the J gene TRBJ2-7; 12 bases align to TRBD2. Sequencing was performed on peripheral blood mononuclear cells (PBMCs), taken when the disease was refractory, from a patient treated with antithyroid drugs. The CDR3, as DNA: TGCGCCAGCAGCTCAGGGGAACTAGCGGGAGGCTACGAGCAGTACTTC. Translation: CASSSGELAGGYEQYF.